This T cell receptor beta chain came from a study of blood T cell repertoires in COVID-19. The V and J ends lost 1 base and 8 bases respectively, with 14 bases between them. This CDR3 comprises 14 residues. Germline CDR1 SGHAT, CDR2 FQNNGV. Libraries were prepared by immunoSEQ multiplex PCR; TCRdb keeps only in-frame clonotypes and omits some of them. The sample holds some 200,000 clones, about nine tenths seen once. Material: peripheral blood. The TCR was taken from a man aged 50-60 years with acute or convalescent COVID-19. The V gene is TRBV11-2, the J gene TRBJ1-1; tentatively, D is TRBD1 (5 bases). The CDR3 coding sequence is TGTGCCAGCAGCTTAGCGAGGGAGGGGTTCGAAGCTTTCTTT. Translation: CASSLAREGFEAFF.